Below are 18 T cell receptor beta chains sequenced from a single sample in a study of control samples from healthy donors and cancer patients. Assay: immunoSEQ multiplex PCR; the TCRdb copy retains only in-frame clones and omits some. Found here are roughly 59,000 clones, roughly 90% of them singletons; the top ten hold 1.7%. The sample was PBMCs. These receptors were taken from a middle-aged man with colorectal cancer.

This clone was observed a single time. The V call is TRBV12-3 or TRBV12-4, the J call TRBJ2-7; TRBD2 is a possible D gene (5 bases). The CDR3 is 13 residues long. Between the trimmed V and J ends, which lost 10 bases and 1 base, there was a span of 14 bases. The CDR3 sequence is CATRPPGSYEQYF. Written as DNA, the CDR3 is TGTGCCACCCGGCCTCCGGGATCCTACGAGCAGTACTTC.

The V call is TRBV2, the J call TRBJ1-1; D not resolved. CDR1 is SNHLY, CDR2 FYNNEI, per germline. This CDR3 is built from 13 residues. Trimming stripped 11 bases from V and 4 bases from J, with 17 bases between. CDR3 sequence reads: CAGLVGRSTEAFF. CDR3 coding DNA: TGTGCCGGCCTCGTGGGGAGGAGCACTGAAGCTTTCTTT. Full variable domain (outside the CDR3, taken from reference TRBV2 and TRBJ1-1): EPEVTQTPSHQVTQMGQEVILRCVPISNHLYFYWYRQILGQKVEFLVSFYNNEISEKSEIFDDQFSVERPDGSNFTLKIRSTKLEDSAMYFCAGLVGRSTEAFFGQGTRLTVV.

The chain uses TRBV6-1 and TRBJ1-2; tentative D call: TRBD1 (5 bases). The CDR3 totals 15 residues. Germline V gives CDR1 MNHNS, CDR2 SASEGT. Trimming left V 3 bases short and J 2 bases short, with 13 bases between. CDR3 in amino acids: CASSDAPTANYGYTF. In nucleotides, the CDR3 is TGTGCCAGCAGTGATGCCCCGACAGCCAACTATGGCTACACCTTC.

This clone has only one observation. The chain combines TRBV5-4 with TRBJ2-2; 9 bases map to TRBD1. V lost 4 bases, J lost 3 bases, and 4 bases stayed unmatched. The germline V gene has CDR1 SGHNT and CDR2 YYREEE (reference sequence). The CDR3 is 15 amino acids. The CDR3 DNA reads as TGTGCCAGCAGCCCGCGGGACAGGGACACCGGGGAGCTGTTTTTT. Protein: CASSPRDRDTGELFF.

J is TRBJ2-7 and V is TRBV6-5; TRBD1 aligns across 7 bases. The CDR3 is 15 amino acids. Unmatched junction bases numbered 12, after V lost 5 bases and J lost 5 bases. Germline V gene data show CDR1 as MNHEY and CDR2 as SVGAGI. The CDR3 DNA follows: TGTGCCAGCAGTCTGATGGACAGGTCGGGCCACGAGCAGTACTTC. Amino acids: CASSLMDRSGHEQYF.

This chain uses TRBV5-6 with TRBJ2-7; D is possibly TRBD2 (5 bases). CDR1 is SGHDT and CDR2 is YYEEEE in the germline V gene. The CDR3 spans 15 residues. V lost 5 bases to trimming and J lost 1 base, with 16 bases between them. CDR3 bases: TGTGCCAGCAGTGACCCGGGGTTTGGGTCCTACGAGCAGTACTTC. This encodes CASSDPGFGSYEQYF. Filled out from reference TRBV5-6 and TRBJ2-7, the complete variable domain reads DAGVTQSPTHLIKTRGQQVTLRCSPKSGHDTVSWYQQALGQGPQFIFQYYEEEERQRGNFPDRFSGHQFPNYSSELNVNALLLGDSALYLCASSDPGFGSYEQYFGPGTRLTVT.

This clone was counted once. The J gene is TRBJ2-3, the V gene TRBV5-1; D is undetermined. CDR3 length: 16 residues. From germline, CDR1 is SGHRS and CDR2 YFSETQ. V lost 4 bases and J lost 6, with 21 bases in between. The chain's CDR3 is CASSLLSRSGSDTQYF. The CDR3 bases are TGCGCCAGCAGCCTTCTCAGCCGCAGTGGCTCTGATACGCAGTATTTT.

This rearrangement joins TRBV2 to TRBJ2-7; 8 bases agree with TRBD1. The V segment lost 7 bases and the J segment 7 bases; nucleotides outside the gene matches: 15. The CDR3 totals 15 residues. Germline V lookup: CDR1 SNHLY, CDR2 FYNNEI. DNA of the CDR3: TGTGCCAGCAACGCGTACGCCGACAGGGGTCGAGAGCAGTACTTC. Protein sequence: CASNAYADRGREQYF.

V usage is TRBV18 and J usage is TRBJ1-2; D not certain. Trimming pared 2 bases from V and 7 bases from J, leaving 11 bases between. This CDR3 contains 13 residues. In germline, CDR1 is KGHSH, CDR2 LQKENI. The CDR3 loop is CASSPALTRGYTF. The DNA for the CDR3 is TGTGCCAGCTCACCAGCCCTGACGCGTGGCTACACCTTC. Based on the CDR3 plus reference TRBV18 and TRBJ1-2, the full variable domain is NAGVMQNPRHLVRRRGQEARLRCSPMKGHSHVYWYRQLPEEGLKFMVYLQKENIIDESGMPKERFSAEFPKEGPSILRIQQVVRGDSAAYFCASSPALTRGYTFGSGTRLTVV.

The J gene is TRBJ2-1, the V gene TRBV2; TRBD2 is a possible D gene (6 bases). Germline V CDR1 and CDR2: SNHLY, FYNNEI. The CDR3 is made up of 13 amino acids. Trimming took off 6 bases at V and 5 bases at J, with 11 bases between the two ends. CDR3 sequence reads: CASRGDFNNEQFF. The CDR3 DNA reads as TGTGCCAGCAGGGGGGACTTCAACAATGAGCAGTTCTTC.

The rearrangement joins TRBV3-1 (or the pseudogene TRBV3-2) to TRBJ1-2, with 7 positions matching TRBD1. Germline loops: CDR1 LGHDT, CDR2 YNNKEL (reference sequence). The CDR3 runs to 14 residues. The V segment lost 3 bases and the J segment 4 bases; nucleotides outside the gene matches: 5. The CDR3 loop reads CASSHRQGAYGYTF. CDR3 nucleotide sequence: TGTGCCAGCAGCCATAGACAGGGCGCCTATGGCTACACCTTC.

In nucleotides, the CDR3 is TGTGCCAGTAGCGGCCGAGGGACTAGCGGGGGGCCGGCCAAAAACATTCAGTACTTC. Its translation is CASSGRGTSGGPAKNIQYF. The chain joins TRBV19 to TRBJ2-4; 15 bases are a match to TRBD2. The junction had 10 bases not matched to a gene; V was cut back by 6 bases and J by 1 base. The CDR3 has 19 amino acids. Germline values: CDR1 LNHDA, CDR2 SQIVND (reference sequence). The full variable domain, with the rest looked up from reference TRBV19 and TRBJ2-4, is DGGITQSPKYLFRKEGQNVTLSCEQNLNHDAMYWYRQDPGQGLRLIYYSQIVNDFQKGDIAEGYSVSREKKESFPLTVTSAQKNPTAFYLCASSGRGTSGGPAKNIQYFGAGTRLSVL.

The chain uses TRBV12-5 and TRBJ1-1; D unresolved. The CDR3 is 14 residues long. From germline, CDR1 is LGHNT and CDR2 FRNRAP. V shed 6 bases and J shed 2 bases, with 13 bases lying between them. The CDR3 region is CASGPGISNTEAFF. CDR3 nucleotides: TGTGCTAGTGGCCCCGGGATCTCAAACACTGAAGCTTTCTTT.

The CDR3 region is CASSLETGYGNTIYF. The CDR3 nucleotides are TGCGCCAGCAGCTTGGAGACAGGGTATGGAAACACCATATATTTT. The chain uses TRBV5-1 and TRBJ1-3; 7 bases are shared with TRBD1. Per germline, CDR1 SGHRS and CDR2 YFSETQ. The trim removed 0 bases at V and 3 bases at J, leaving 3 bases unmatched. CDR3 size: 15 residues.

The chain links TRBV13 to TRBJ1-6, with D perhaps matching TRBD1 (6 bases). The CDR3 has 15 amino acids. Germline V lookup: CDR1 PRHDT, CDR2 FYEKMQ (reference sequence). Trimming cost V 5 bases and J 10 bases, with 18 bases left between them. The CDR3 nucleotides are TGTGCCAGCAGCATCAGGGGCCCTCATGGGTCACCCCTCCACTTT. As protein: CASSIRGPHGSPLHF.

The chain has TRBV5-4 and TRBJ1-5; 10 bases map to TRBD1. Germline lookup yields CDR1 SGHNT and CDR2 YYREEE (reference sequence). The CDR3 is 18 residues long. Germline trimming cut 2 bases from V and 0 bases from J; bases unmatched to any gene: 8. CDR3 sequence reads: CASSFAGTGVYSNQPQHF. DNA of the CDR3: TGTGCCAGCAGCTTCGCCGGGACAGGGGTTTATAGCAATCAGCCCCAGCATTTT.

V is TRBV7-9 and J is TRBJ1-1; a possible D gene is TRBD1 (6 bases). Between the trimmed V and J ends, which lost 2 bases and 1 base, there was a span of 8 bases. The CDR3 contains 14 residues. Per the germline V gene, CDR1 is SEHNR and CDR2 is FQNEAQ (reference sequence). The CDR3 is CASSLPGANTEAFF. For the CDR3, the DNA is TGTGCCAGCAGCTTACCAGGGGCGAACACTGAAGCTTTCTTT.

The chain couples TRBV11-3 to TRBJ1-1; TRBD1 is a possible D gene (5 bases). Germline-derived CDR1 and CDR2 are SGHNT and YENEEA. CDR3 length: 17 amino acids. The germline V and J ends were trimmed by 3 bases and 0 bases, with 17 bases remaining between them. This chain's CDR3 is CASSFTLGPPMNTEAFF. The CDR3 DNA follows: TGTGCCAGCAGCTTTACTCTGGGGCCTCCCATGAACACTGAAGCTTTCTTT.